This T cell receptor beta chain is drawn from a study of follicular helper T cells after annual influenza vaccination. Study background: Across the 2013-2014, 2014-2015 and 2015-2016 vaccination seasons, some subjects were resampled. Study-wide findings and caveats: ICOS-CD38- cTfh most often held earlier Day 7 ICOS+CD38+ clones.

The time point here: 2015-2016 season, 7 days after influenza vaccination. No donor had influenza vaccine in the prior 6 months; all lived in the community. As regards this clone: Its antigen is not identified.

Here immunoSEQ multiplex PCR was the method, and the copy in TCRdb shows in-frame clones only, minus some. The sample has about 1,300 clones, around two thirds seen once. V shed 6 bases and J shed 6 bases, with 13 bases lying between them. This CDR3 spans 13 amino acids. Germline CDR1 and CDR2: SGHRS and YFSETQ. This clonotype was sampled from an adult who received the influenza vaccine. This chain links TRBV5-1 with TRBJ2-1; D tentatively fits TRBD1 or TRBD2 (5 bases each). This specimen was CXCR5+ CD38+ circulating T follicular helper cells from blood, taken 7 days after influenza vaccination. Subset defined: circulating Tfh, non-naive CD4+CXCR5+PD-1+ (ICOS+CD38+ or ICOS-CD38-). The CDR3 region is CASTPGTANEQFF. The CDR3 bases are TGCGCCAGCACCCCGGGGACCGCCAATGAGCAGTTCTTC.